This T cell receptor (beta chain) derives from a study of blood T cell repertoires in COVID-19. Study background: Specimens from acute and convalescent COVID-19 originated in the United States, Italy and Spain. In each case, the material was cDNA or gDNA derived from T cells, B-cell-depleted T cells, or PBMCs.

As processed by the authors: Amplification of reference gene primers was used by the study to estimate nucleated cell counts. Only in-frame clones appear in the TCRdb table, and some are missing; sequencing was by immunoSEQ multiplex PCR. That table gives V, J and clone size, and the DNA gave D and trimming. The table lists more than 200,000 clones, approximately 79% of them singletons. V lost 4 bases, J lost 4 bases, and 17 bases lay in between. Germline V CDR1 and CDR2: MDHEN, SYDVKM. The CDR3 is 16 residues long. Sequences were obtained from peripheral blood. The J gene is TRBJ1-3, the V gene TRBV28; D perhaps matches TRBD1 (6 bases). The receptor was derived from a woman aged 35 to 49 with active or convalescent COVID-19. Here the CDR3 reads CASSSIQGNSGNTIYF. The DNA of the CDR3 is TGTGCCAGCAGTTCTATACAGGGAAACTCAGGAAACACCATATATTTT.